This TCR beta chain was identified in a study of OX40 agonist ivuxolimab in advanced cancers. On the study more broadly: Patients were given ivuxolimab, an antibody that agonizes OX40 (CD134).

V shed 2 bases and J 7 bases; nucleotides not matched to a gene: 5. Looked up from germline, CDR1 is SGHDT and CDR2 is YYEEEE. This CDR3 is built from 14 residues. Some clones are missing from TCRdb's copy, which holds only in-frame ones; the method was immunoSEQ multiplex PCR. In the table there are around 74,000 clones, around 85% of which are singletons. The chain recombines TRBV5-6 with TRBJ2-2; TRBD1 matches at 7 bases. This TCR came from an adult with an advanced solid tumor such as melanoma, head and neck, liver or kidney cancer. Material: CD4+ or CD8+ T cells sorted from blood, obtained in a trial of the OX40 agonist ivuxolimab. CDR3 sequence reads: CASSLDRVGGELFF. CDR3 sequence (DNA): TGTGCCAGCAGCTTAGACAGGGTTGGCGGGGAGCTGTTTTTT.